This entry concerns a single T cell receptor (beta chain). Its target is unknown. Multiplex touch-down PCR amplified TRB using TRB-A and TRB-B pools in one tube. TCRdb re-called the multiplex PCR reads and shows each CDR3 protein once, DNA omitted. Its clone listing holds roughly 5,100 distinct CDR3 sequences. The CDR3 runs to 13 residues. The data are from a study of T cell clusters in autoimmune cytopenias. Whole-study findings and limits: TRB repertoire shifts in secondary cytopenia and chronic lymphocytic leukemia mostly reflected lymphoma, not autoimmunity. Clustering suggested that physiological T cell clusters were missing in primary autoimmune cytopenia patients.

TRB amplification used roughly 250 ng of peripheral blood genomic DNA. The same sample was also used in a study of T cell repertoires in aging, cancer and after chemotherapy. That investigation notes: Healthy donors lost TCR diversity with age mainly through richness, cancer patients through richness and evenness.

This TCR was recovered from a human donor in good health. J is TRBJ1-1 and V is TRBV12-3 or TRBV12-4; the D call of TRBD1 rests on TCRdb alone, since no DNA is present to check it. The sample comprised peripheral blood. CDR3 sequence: CASSPGTPRGAFF.